Listed here are 20 T cell receptor beta chains from one sample, sequenced in a study of T cell changes during pregnancy in multiple sclerosis. TCRdb keeps only in-frame clones here, not all; method: immunoSEQ multiplex PCR. The sample comprises some 100,000 clones, around 90% of which are singletons, and around 3.1% rests with the top ten. Sequenced material: peripheral blood, taken in the second trimester of pregnancy. The receptors were gathered from a female donor with multiple sclerosis, enrolled in a pregnancy study.

The V call is TRBV28, the J call TRBJ2-2; 14 positions agree with TRBD2. CDR3 size: 17 residues. CDR1 and CDR2 (germline): MDHEN, SYDVKM. The trim removed 5 bases at V and 7 bases at J, leaving 9 bases unmatched. CDR3 sequence: CASSGGLAGELNGELFF. In DNA, the CDR3 is TGTGCCAGCAGTGGGGGACTAGCGGGAGAATTGAACGGGGAGCTGTTTTTT.

This chain links TRBV28 with TRBJ2-6; the match to TRBD1 covers 8 bases. The CDR3 runs 16 residues. V was pared by 3 bases and J by 4 bases, with 5 bases of the junction left unmatched. CDR1 and CDR2 from the germline V gene are MDHEN and SYDVKM. CDR3 DNA sequence: TGTGCCAGCAGTTTGAACAGGGGGTTAGGGGCCAACGTCCTGACTTTC. Its protein product is CASSLNRGLGANVLTF.

This clone was observed a single time. The rearrangement links TRBV11-3 to TRBJ2-7; the D gene is possibly TRBD2 (5 bases). V lost 5 bases and J 0 bases, leaving 11 bases between the germline ends. Germline CDR1 is SGHNT and CDR2 is YENEEA. The CDR3 consists of 14 residues. The CDR3 region has the DNA TGTGCCAGCAGCATGGGAGTGGGCTCCTACGAGCAGTACTTC. It yields the protein CASSMGVGSYEQYF.

A single count supports this clone. V usage is TRBV18 and J usage is TRBJ2-1; D is uncertain. The germline CDR1 and CDR2 sequences are KGHSH and LQKENI. Trimming removed 1 base at V and 5 bases at J, with 9 bases between. This CDR3 comprises 14 residues. In DNA form, the CDR3 reads TGTGCCAGCTCACCACGAAAGAGTAACAATGAGCAGTTCTTC. It encodes CASSPRKSNNEQFF.

This chain connects TRBV15 to TRBJ2-5; 10 nucleotides agree with TRBD1. J lost 4 bases, V lost 1 base, and 6 bases had no gene match. CDR3 length equals 16 residues. Per the germline V gene, CDR1 is LNHNV and CDR2 is YYDKDF (reference sequence). The CDR3: CATSRAGTGVGETQYF. CDR3 DNA: TGTGCCACCAGCAGAGCCGGGACAGGGGTTGGAGAGACCCAGTACTTC.

The chain joins TRBV20-1 to TRBJ2-5, with D possibly matching TRBD1 (6 bases). This CDR3 contains 9 residues. Germline V lookup: CDR1 DFQATT, CDR2 SNEGSKA (reference sequence). Trimming cost V 6 bases and J 9 bases, with 8 bases left between them. CDR3 bases: TGCAGTGCCGGGACACCCCAGTACTTC. Amino acid sequence: CSAGTPQYF.

This clone was observed a few times. V usage is TRBV4-2 and J usage is TRBJ2-7, with 14 nucleotides matching TRBD2. Germline CDR1 and CDR2: LGHNA and YNFKEQ. The CDR3 covers 17 residues. V lost 0 bases to trimming and J lost 4 bases; unmatched junction nucleotides: 5. Written as DNA, the CDR3 is TGTGCCAGCAGCCAAGATATAGGGACTAGCGGGAGTTACGAGCAGTACTTC. It encodes CASSQDIGTSGSYEQYF.

The V and J genes are TRBV9 and TRBJ1-3; 7 nucleotides match TRBD1. CDR3 length equals 14 residues. Germline assignment: CDR1 SGDLS and CDR2 YYNGEE. J was trimmed by 4 bases and V by 4 bases; bases with no gene match: 5. CDR3 in DNA: TGTGCCAGCAGCCCTACAGGGGACGGAAACACCATATATTTT. This encodes CASSPTGDGNTIYF.

V usage is TRBV10-3 and J usage is TRBJ2-7; D ambiguous. The CDR3 is 13 amino acids. Germline CDR1 reads ENHRY; CDR2 reads SYGVKD. The V end lost 2 bases, the J end lost 6 bases, and 11 bases lay between the germline ends. CDR3 nucleotides: TGTGCCATCAGTGAGCGGGTTAGTCTCGAGCAGTACTTC. Translated: CAISERVSLEQYF.

The rearrangement joins TRBV5-1 to TRBJ2-1, with 7 positions matching TRBD2. Germline values: CDR1 SGHRS, CDR2 YFSETQ. The CDR3 is 14 amino acids. Trimming removed 1 base from V and 6 bases from J; junction bases left unmatched: 4. CDR3 coding DNA: TGCGCCAGCAGCTTGAGTAGCGGGCCCAATGAGCAGTTCTTC. It yields the protein CASSLSSGPNEQFF.

This chain joins TRBV9 and TRBJ1-6; D possibly corresponds to TRBD1 (5 bases). The V end lost 0 bases, the J end lost 10 bases, and 11 bases lay between the germline ends. The CDR3 extends over 14 amino acids. The germline V gene encodes CDR1 SGDLS and CDR2 YYNGEE. The CDR3 spells CASSVGGGGSPLHF. In DNA, the CDR3 is TGTGCCAGCAGCGTAGGTGGGGGAGGATCACCCCTCCACTTT.

V gene TRBV27 combines with J gene TRBJ1-2; 9 bases align to TRBD1. Trimming cost V 3 bases and J 6 bases; bases outside gene matches: 8. This CDR3 has 15 residues. CDR1 is MNHEY, CDR2 SMNVEV, per germline (reference sequence). CDR3 nucleotides: TGTGCCAGCAGTTTCCGGGGGACAGGGAATAATGGCTACACCTTC. It is translated as CASSFRGTGNNGYTF.

The chain links TRBV7-9 to TRBJ1-4, with unresolved D. Germline lookup yields CDR1 SEHNR and CDR2 FQNEAQ (reference sequence). Trimming stripped 3 bases from V and 7 bases from J, with 9 bases between. This CDR3 has 13 residues. The CDR3 spells CASSFTGSEKLFF. In DNA form, the CDR3 reads TGTGCCAGCAGCTTTACCGGGAGTGAAAAACTGTTTTTT.

The chain uses TRBV5-6 and TRBJ2-2; TRBD2 matches 11 bases. Germline CDR1 SGHDT, CDR2 YYEEEE. CDR3 length: 17 amino acids. V lost 5 bases and J lost 4; bases outside the gene matches: 10. The CDR3 region is CASRDRGTSGGTGELFF. In DNA, the CDR3 is TGTGCCAGCAGAGACAGGGGGACTAGCGGCGGCACCGGGGAGCTGTTTTTT.

The chain couples TRBV5-4 to TRBJ2-7; a possible D gene is TRBD2 (6 bases). This CDR3 region has 14 residues. Germline loops: CDR1 SGHNT, CDR2 YYREEE (reference sequence). The V end was cut by 0 bases, the J end by 6 bases, with 13 bases between. This chain's CDR3 is CASSLAGGRPEQYF. CDR3 DNA sequence: TGTGCCAGCAGCTTGGCCGGGGGTCGTCCCGAGCAGTACTTC.

The chain employs TRBV4-2 and TRBJ1-1; D not certain. This CDR3 is 12 amino acids long. The germline V and J ends were trimmed by 4 bases and 4 bases, with 7 bases remaining between them. CDR1 LGHNA and CDR2 YNFKEQ come from the germline V gene. CDR3 nucleotides: TGTGCCAGCAGCCGAGGCGTCACTGAAGCTTTCTTT. Translation gives CASSRGVTEAFF.

This clone was detected only once. The chain combines TRBV7-9 with TRBJ2-5; TRBD2 agrees at 7 bases. This CDR3 region has 16 residues. V dropped 1 base and J dropped 1; count of bases not matched to a gene: 6. The V gene's germline CDR1 is SEHNR and CDR2 FQNEAQ (reference sequence). The CDR3 DNA reads as TGTGCCAGCAGCTTAGAGCCAGCGGGATTCCAAGAGACCCAGTACTTC. Its translation: CASSLEPAGFQETQYF.

The gene calls are TRBV7-9 and TRBJ2-5; no firm D call. This CDR3 is 11 amino acids long. The ends were cut back, 7 bases at V and 5 bases at J, with 8 bases in the middle. Germline lookup yields CDR1 SEHNR and CDR2 FQNEAQ (reference sequence). CDR3 sequence: CASTLLETQYF. The CDR3 DNA reads as TGTGCCAGCACCCTCTTGGAGACCCAGTACTTC.

V and J are TRBV28 and TRBJ2-7, with TRBD1 matching over 8 bases. This CDR3 region has 14 residues. J was trimmed by 2 bases and V by 7 bases; bases with no gene match: 7. The germline V gene encodes CDR1 MDHEN and CDR2 SYDVKM. CDR3 DNA sequence: TGTGCCAGCACGGTGGGACAGGTTCCCTACGAGCAGTACTTC. Its translation is CASTVGQVPYEQYF. Complete variable domain (other parts from reference TRBV28 and TRBJ2-7): DVKVTQSSRYLVKRTGEKVFLECVQDMDHENMFWYRQDPGLGLRLIYFSYDVKMKEKGDIPEGYSVSREKKERFSLILESASTNQTSMYLCASTVGQVPYEQYFGPGTRLTVT.

This clone was found once. The V gene is TRBV29-1, the J gene TRBJ2-1, with 9 bases aligning to TRBD1. The CDR3 spans 16 residues. Germline CDR1 SQVTM, CDR2 ANQGSEA. The ends lost 2 bases at V and 5 bases at J; junction bases unmatched: 10. The CDR3 is CSVERITGGLDNEQFF. The CDR3, as DNA: TGCAGCGTTGAACGAATAACAGGGGGCCTCGACAATGAGCAGTTCTTC.